This T cell receptor beta chain comes out of a study of cytomegalovirus exposure and HLA in healthy donors. The study, taken as a whole, reports: What a later analysis showed was that several of the most significant clusters appeared linked to common viral pathogens. Accounts indicate the classifier identified cytomegalovirus status with strong specificity and sensitivity.

The PCR ran on 60 Vbeta and 13 Jbeta primers. TCRdb keeps only in-frame clones here, not all; method: immunoSEQ multiplex PCR. The sample has 90,000 to 110,000 clones, 76% seen once. The CDR3 spans 16 residues. Germline CDR1 and CDR2: SEHNR and FQNEAQ (reference sequence). The germline V and J ends were trimmed by 3 bases and 3 bases, with 16 bases remaining between them. Remarks on this clone: Its antigen is unidentified.

This sequence originates from a woman aged 50 to 60 in good health and CMV-seropositive. This chain links TRBV7-9 with TRBJ2-3; weak D call: TRBD1 (5 bases). Sequenced material: PBMCs. The CDR3 spells CASSFIVGLRTDTQYF. The CDR3 nucleotides read TGTGCCAGCAGCTTTATAGTGGGGCTAAGAACAGATACGCAGTATTTT.